Presented here are 19 T cell receptor beta chains from one specimen sequenced in a study of T cell responses to AZD1222 COVID-19 vaccine (dated by TCRdb to the early 2020s). Library generation was performed with the immunoSEQ multiplex PCR assay. The immuneACCESS repertoire file appears here via TCRdb, limited to in-frame rearrangements. These files lack a portion of the clones; in checked studies, under half of the deficit traces to unresolved V genes, and the cause of the others is not known. Recorded for this sample are some 79,000 clones; approximately 85% of them occurred a single time. Of the sample, more than 3% is held by the ten largest clones. Per the publication, the time point label means: about 28 days (+/-7) after the second vaccine dose. Here the sequenced sample was peripheral blood, taken 28 days after the second AZD1222 dose. The receptors come from an adult who received the AZD1222 COVID-19 vaccine.

The chain combines TRBV10-1 with TRBJ2-1, with 10 bases fitting TRBD2. V lost 0 bases, J lost 8 bases, and 13 bases stayed unmatched. CDR3 length: 18 amino acids. Germline lookup yields CDR1 WNHNN and CDR2 SYGVQD (reference sequence). This CDR3 is CASSESKNPSGSIYEQFF. The CDR3 coding sequence is TGCGCCAGCAGTGAGTCGAAAAATCCTAGCGGGAGTATCTATGAGCAGTTCTTC.

To note about this clone: The sample contains more than one DNA sequence encoding this CDR3. V usage is TRBV9 and J usage is TRBJ1-5; the D is unclear. V lost 0 bases to trimming and J lost 4 bases, with 8 bases between them. Germline V lookup: CDR1 SGDLS, CDR2 YYNGEE. This CDR3 is built from 14 residues. The CDR3 protein is CASSVGVSNQPQHF. In DNA form, the CDR3 reads TGTGCCAGCAGCGTAGGGGTCAGTAATCAGCCCCAGCATTTT.

The chain joins TRBV19 to TRBJ1-4; no firm D call. Trimming left V 1 base short and J 2 bases short, with 11 bases between. CDR1 LNHDA and CDR2 SQIVND come from the germline V gene (reference sequence). This CDR3 is built from 16 residues. CDR3 DNA: TGTGCCAGTAGTATAGTTTGGAGGGCGACTAATGAAAAACTGTTTTTT. Protein: CASSIVWRATNEKLFF.

The rearrangement joins TRBV2 to TRBJ2-3, with D hard to call. Germline loops: CDR1 SNHLY, CDR2 FYNNEI. V was shortened by 8 bases and J by 0 bases, with 6 bases between the two germline ends. The CDR3 is 12 amino acids. The CDR3 nucleotides read TGTGCCAGCGGGTTAAGCACAGATACGCAGTATTTT. Translating gives CASGLSTDTQYF.

This chain connects TRBV4-3 to TRBJ1-1, with a weak D call TRBD1 (5 bases). From germline, CDR1 is LGHNA and CDR2 YSLEER. Trimming cost V 0 bases and J 9 bases, with 14 bases left between them. This CDR3 has 14 residues. The CDR3 is CASSQEGDLVKAFF. The CDR3 DNA is TGCGCCAGCAGCCAAGAAGGGGACCTTGTCAAAGCTTTCTTT.

The genes are TRBV7-9 and TRBJ1-6, with TRBD1 identical over 7 bases. CDR3 size: 14 residues. V shed 1 base, J shed 10 bases, and the junction held 4 bases outside the gene matches. Germline V gives CDR1 SEHNR, CDR2 FQNEAQ (reference sequence). The CDR3 nucleotides read TGTGCCAGCAGCTTAGAGGGGGCAAGCTCACCCCTCCACTTT. This translates into CASSLEGASSPLHF.

The chain recombines TRBV27 with TRBJ1-2, with a weak D call TRBD1 (6 bases). The CDR3 runs to 12 residues. Trimming shortened V by 6 bases and J by 8 bases, and 13 bases separated the two germline ends. CDR1 and CDR2 from the germline V gene are MNHEY and SMNVEV (reference sequence). This CDR3 is CASSPTGYGYTF. In nucleotides, the CDR3 is TGTGCCAGCAGCCCAACAGGGTACGGCTACACCTTC.

The chain joins TRBV5-5 to TRBJ2-7, with 7 bases fitting TRBD1. The length of the CDR3 is 15 residues. Germline loops: CDR1 SGHKS, CDR2 YYEKEE (reference sequence). V dropped 4 bases and J dropped 3; count of bases not matched to a gene: 10. CDR3 coding DNA: TGTGCCAGCAGCCCACGAGTGACAGGGATCTACGAGCAGTACTTC. It encodes CASSPRVTGIYEQYF. Using reference TRBV5-5 and TRBJ2-7 for the parts outside the CDR3, the full variable domain is DAGVTQSPTHLIKTRGQQVTLRCSPISGHKSVSWYQQVLGQGPQFIFQYYEKEERGRGNFPDRFSARQFPNYSSELNVNALLLGDSALYLCASSPRVTGIYEQYFGPGTRLTVT.

This clone was seen more than once but under ten times. This chain connects TRBV7-2 to TRBJ2-7; 8 bases fit TRBD2. J lost 6 bases, V lost 4 bases, and 8 bases had no gene match. The CDR3 runs to 14 residues. Germline CDR1 SGHTA, CDR2 FQGNSA. The CDR3 is CASSSSGLGLEQYF. Written as DNA, the CDR3 is TGTGCCAGCAGCTCCTCGGGACTAGGTCTCGAGCAGTACTTC.

The V gene is TRBV14, the J gene TRBJ2-3, with D possibly being TRBD2 (6 bases). This CDR3 contains 15 residues. Germline values: CDR1 SGHDN, CDR2 FVKESK. Between the trimmed V and J ends, which lost 1 base and 1 base, there was a span of 9 bases. CDR3 coding DNA: TGTGCCAGCAGCCAAGCCGGGACTCGCACAGATACGCAGTATTTT. Encoded protein: CASSQAGTRTDTQYF. The variable domain in full, completed from reference TRBV14 and TRBJ2-3, reads EAGVTQFPSHSVIEKGQTVTLRCDPISGHDNLYWYRRVMGKEIKFLLHFVKESKQDESGMPNNRFLAERTGGTYSTLKVQPAELEDSGVYFCASSQAGTRTDTQYFGPGTRLTVL.

The V and J genes are TRBV11-3 and TRBJ1-1, with a possible D match to TRBD1 (5 bases). Trimming cost V 3 bases and J 4 bases, with 12 bases left between them. The CDR3 totals 14 residues. Germline CDR1 SGHNT, CDR2 YENEEA. CDR3 sequence: CASSLGGGGTEAFF. CDR3 bases: TGTGCCAGCAGCTTGGGGGGAGGAGGCACTGAAGCTTTCTTT.

The chain uses TRBV9 and TRBJ2-1, with 10 bases that match TRBD2. Germline values: CDR1 SGDLS, CDR2 YYNGEE. V lost 3 bases to trimming and J lost 7 bases; unmatched junction nucleotides: 13. This CDR3 is 17 amino acids long. CDR3 in amino acids: CASSDPQAGGRHNEQFF. CDR3 bases: TGTGCCAGCAGCGATCCCCAAGCGGGGGGGCGTCATAATGAGCAGTTCTTC.

This clone was detected once. The chain carries TRBV7-3 and TRBJ2-1; D is uncertain. Trimming pared 5 bases from V and 4 bases from J, leaving 9 bases between. CDR1 is SGHTA, CDR2 FQGTGA, per germline. The CDR3 covers 13 residues. The CDR3 sequence is CASSPGDYNEQFF. CDR3 DNA: TGTGCCAGCAGCCCTGGGGATTACAATGAGCAGTTCTTC. The full variable domain, rest sourced from reference TRBV7-3 and TRBJ2-1, is GAGVSQTPSNKVTEKGKYVELRCDPISGHTALYWYRQSLGQGPEFLIYFQGTGAADDSGLPNDRFFAVRPEGSVSTLKIQRTERGDSAVYLCASSPGDYNEQFFGPGTRLTVL.

The V call is TRBV27, the J call TRBJ2-5, with a weak D call TRBD1 (6 bases). Germline assignment: CDR1 MNHEY and CDR2 SMNVEV (reference sequence). The CDR3 sequence is 12 residues long. Trimming pared 6 bases from V and 5 bases from J, leaving 10 bases between. The CDR3 region is CASSSTGETQYF. Written as DNA, the CDR3 is TGTGCCAGCAGCTCCACAGGGGAGACCCAGTACTTC.

This clone is a singleton in its sample. The chain links TRBV29-1 to TRBJ2-3; 12 bases fit TRBD2. Germline V gene lookup returns CDR1 SQVTM and CDR2 ANQGSEA. The CDR3 loop spans 13 amino acids. V dropped 6 bases and J dropped 4; count of bases not matched to a gene: 2. In nucleotides, the CDR3 is TGCAGCGTCGGGACTAGCGGGTCAGATACGCAGTATTTT. It encodes CSVGTSGSDTQYF.

The gene calls are TRBV4-1 and TRBJ2-7, with 8 bases identical to TRBD2. CDR1 is MGHRA and CDR2 is YSYEKL in the germline V gene. The V gene end was trimmed by 5 bases and the J gene end by 2 bases; junction bases not matched to a gene: 5. This CDR3 spans 14 amino acids. The CDR3 DNA is TGCGCCAGCAGCACCGGGGGGGCCCCCTACGAGCAGTACTTC. It codes for CASSTGGAPYEQYF.

This clone was counted between two and nine times. This chain uses TRBV20-1 with TRBJ1-2, with no clear D. Between the trimmed V and J ends, which lost 5 bases and 7 bases, there was a span of 14 bases. The germline CDR1 and CDR2 sequences are DFQATT and SNEGSKA (reference sequence). The CDR3 extends over 12 amino acids. The CDR3 DNA sequence: TGCAGTGCTGGTGACGGAGTAGTTGGCTACACCTTC. This translates into CSAGDGVVGYTF.

Only one count was recorded for this clone. The chain uses TRBV7-2 and TRBJ2-1; 9 positions agree with TRBD2. The V gene's germline CDR1 is SGHTA and CDR2 FQGNSA. The CDR3 totals 15 residues. The V gene end was trimmed by 0 bases and the J gene end by 9 bases; junction bases not matched to a gene: 6. CDR3 region: CASSLAGGRAGEQFF. CDR3 nucleotide sequence: TGTGCCAGCAGCTTAGCGGGCGGGAGGGCCGGTGAGCAGTTCTTC.

The gene calls are TRBV19 and TRBJ1-1, with a weak D call TRBD1 (6 bases). The CDR3 has 14 residues. V was clipped by 5 bases and J by 1 base, with 11 bases between them. Germline V lookup: CDR1 LNHDA, CDR2 SQIVND (reference sequence). CDR3 sequence reads: CASSPPGANTEAFF. In DNA, the CDR3 is TGTGCCAGTAGTCCTCCGGGGGCGAACACTGAAGCTTTCTTT.